The entry that follows covers one T cell receptor (beta chain) sequence. The data belong to a study of T cells after posttransplantation cyclophosphamide. Sequencing used immunoSEQ multiplex PCR; TCRdb keeps in-frame clones, though not all of them. The data show around 31,000 clones, 90% to 95% seen once. Cells defined as naive were viable CD3+CD4+ or CD3+CD8+ and CCR7+CD45RA+CD45RO-CD95-CD27+CD28+. With V trimmed by 4 bases and J by 2 bases, 8 bases remained unmatched. The germline V gene encodes CDR1 SGHAT and CDR2 FQNNGV. CDR3 length equals 15 residues. This receptor was taken from a young man in good health and a related stem cell transplant donor. The chain couples TRBV11-2 to TRBJ2-7; TRBD2 matches at 7 bases. The sample comprised naive CD4+ T cells sorted from blood. The DNA for the CDR3 is TGTGCCAGCAGCTCCCGAGATCGGGGGGCCTACGAGCAGTACTTC. It encodes CASSSRDRGAYEQYF.